The rows below give T cell receptor beta chains drawn from one sample of a study of T cells in Graves' hyperthyroidism and ophthalmopathy. MiXCR, run by TCRdb on the multiplex PCR reads, gives a single entry per CDR3 protein. The sample includes about half a million distinct CDR3 sequences, roughly 22% of them seen just once. The source material was blood. Every receptor here comes from a woman aged 70-85 years with Graves' ophthalmopathy. CDR3s include the opening cysteine and the closing phenylalanine or tryptophan. The D gene is left open where the match is weak. Only some rows state a clone size, as once, few, many or a class for expanded clones.

cdr3_nt,cdr3_aa,j_call,v_call,d_call,clone_size
TGTGCCAGCAGTGATTTCCGACTAGCGGGAGGGCCTCCCTACGAGCAGTACTTC,CASSDFRLAGGPPYEQYF,TRBJ2-7,TRBV6-1,TRBD2,-
TGTGCCAGCAGCGTAGTTTGGGGGACAGTTTGGGAGCAGTACTTC,CASSVVWGTVWEQYF,TRBJ2-7,TRBV9,TRBD1,few
TGTGCCAGCAGTTACTCCGGGGGCACAGTGAACACTGAAGCTTTCTTT,CASSYSGGTVNTEAFF,TRBJ1-1,TRBV6-5,-,many
TGTGCCAGCAGTCGACCCTCGAGGCGGACTAGCACAGATACGCAGTATTTT,CASSRPSRRTSTDTQYF,TRBJ2-3,TRBV6-1,-,-
TGCAGTGCTGTAGGGAGGGGACAGGGCGGCACTGAAGCTTTCTTT,CSAVGRGQGGTEAFF,TRBJ1-1,TRBV20-1,TRBD1,-
TGTGCCAGCAGCTCCATAGCGGGAACCACAGATACGCAGTATTTT,CASSSIAGTTDTQYF,TRBJ2-3,TRBV7-9,TRBD2,-
TGTGCCAGCAGTTTATGGGGGGACAGTTTTTTAGCCAAAAACATTCAGTACTTC,CASSLWGDSFLAKNIQYF,TRBJ2-4,TRBV28,TRBD1,many
TGCAGTGCTAGAGAGGCCGGGACTAGCGGGATGGGTGAGCAGTTCTTC,CSAREAGTSGMGEQFF,TRBJ2-1,TRBV20-1,TRBD2,few
TGTGCCTGTCAGACCCACGAGCAGTACTTC,CACQTHEQYF,TRBJ2-7,TRBV30,-,-
TGCAGTGCTAGGACGGCTTGGGACCGACACTCTGGGGCCAACGTCCTGACTTTC,CSARTAWDRHSGANVLTF,TRBJ2-6,TRBV20-1,-,few
TGTGCCAGTAGGGGAAGCGGGCGAAGCTCCTACAATGAGCAGTTCTTC,CASRGSGRSSYNEQFF,TRBJ2-1,TRBV7-2,-,-
TGCAGCGTGCCGGACTCTGGAAACACCATATATTTT,CSVPDSGNTIYF,TRBJ1-3,TRBV29-1,-,-
TGTGCCAGCAGTTACGCCATGGGACAGATCATTTCACCCCTCCACTTT,CASSYAMGQIISPLHF,TRBJ1-6,TRBV6-2/TRBV6-3,TRBD1,-
TGTGCCAGCAGCTTAGCGGGAGGGGGAGCATCCGAGCAGTACTTC,CASSLAGGGASEQYF,TRBJ2-7,TRBV7-2,-,many
TGTGCCAGCAGCTTGTCTCCCAGGAGCTCCTATAATTCACCCCTCCACTTT,CASSLSPRSSYNSPLHF,TRBJ1-6,TRBV5-4,-,-
TGTGCCAGTAGAGGGGGCAGGATGAACACTGAAGCTTTCTTT,CASRGGRMNTEAFF,TRBJ1-1,TRBV19,TRBD1,-
TGCAGTGCTCCCGGGACTAGCGGGAGGGCGGTGGAGACCCAGTACTTC,CSAPGTSGRAVETQYF,TRBJ2-5,TRBV20-1,TRBD2,-
TGTGCCAGCAGCATCGGACTCTCCTACGAGCAGTACTTC,CASSIGLSYEQYF,TRBJ2-7,TRBV3-1,-,few
TGTGCCAGCAGTCGACTAGCGGGAGAAGTCGGGGAGCTGTTTTTT,CASSRLAGEVGELFF,TRBJ2-2,TRBV28,TRBD2,-
TGCGCCAGCAGCCAAGAATACAGCACCGGGGAGCTGTTTTTT,CASSQEYSTGELFF,TRBJ2-2,TRBV7-8,-,few
TGTGCCAGCAGCTTAGAGACAGGGGGATGGAATGAGCAGTTCTTC,CASSLETGGWNEQFF,TRBJ2-1,TRBV11-2,TRBD1,many
TGCGCCAGCAGTGATAGTAGGGCGGGAGGGCCATATGAGCAGTTCTTC,CASSDSRAGGPYEQFF,TRBJ2-1,TRBV10-1,TRBD2,many
TGTGCCGGAAGACGGGGCGGGAGTGTGAATGAGCAGTTCTTC,CAGRRGGSVNEQFF,TRBJ2-1,TRBV7-2,TRBD2,few
TGTGCCAGCAGTTTTAGACTAGCGGGAGGGGGGAATGAGCAGTTCTTC,CASSFRLAGGGNEQFF,TRBJ2-1,TRBV28,TRBD2,-
TGCGCCAGCAGCCATGGGACCGGGACAGGGTTTTACAATGAGCAGTTCTTC,CASSHGTGTGFYNEQFF,TRBJ2-1,TRBV4-1,TRBD1,-
TGTGCCAGCACCCAGGGGGCATATGGCTACACCTTC,CASTQGAYGYTF,TRBJ1-2,TRBV2,TRBD1,-
TGCAGTGCCGCCGGAGACAGGTACGAGCAGTACTTC,CSAAGDRYEQYF,TRBJ2-7,TRBV20-1,-,-
TGCGCCAGCAGTGAGGACGTAAACTCTGGAAACACCATATATTTT,CASSEDVNSGNTIYF,TRBJ1-3,TRBV10-1,-,once
TGTGCCAGCAGCCTTCCCGGGGACTTC,CASSLPGDF,TRBJ2-5,TRBV12-3/TRBV12-4,-,few
TGTGCCAGCAGCGCATCCCGGGACAAAAGAGATACGCAGTATTTT,CASSASRDKRDTQYF,TRBJ2-3,TRBV5-4,-,-
TGTGCCAGCAGTTTGTTCAGTCTGGATTACTACGAGCGGTACTTC,CASSLFSLDYYERYF,TRBJ2-7,TRBV28,-,-
TGCGCCAGCAGCTCGGGGGGGGCGGGCCCCCCCTACAATGAGCAGTTCTTC,CASSSGGAGPPYNEQFF,TRBJ2-1,TRBV5-1,TRBD2,-
TGTGCCAGCAGCCCCCAGCGGAACGAGCAGTACTTC,CASSPQRNEQYF,TRBJ2-7,TRBV7-9,-,-
TGTGCCAGCTCACCGAGTCAGCTCTACGAGCAGTACTTC,CASSPSQLYEQYF,TRBJ2-7,TRBV18,-,-
TGCGCCAGCAGCCTAGCTCGGGGACCGAGCTCTGGAAACACCATATATTTT,CASSLARGPSSGNTIYF,TRBJ1-3,TRBV4-3,-,few
TGTGCCAGCCAACTCCAGAACACTGAAGCTTTCTTT,CASQLQNTEAFF,TRBJ1-1,TRBV7-9,-,-
TGCGGGGGACTAGCGGGAGGGCCAGAATACAATGAGCAGTTCTTC,CGGLAGGPEYNEQFF,TRBJ2-1,TRBV29-1,TRBD2,few
TGTGCCAGCAATAGCGGGAGGAGGGAAGAGACCCAGTACTTC,CASNSGRREETQYF,TRBJ2-5,TRBV5-4,TRBD2,few
TGCAGTGCTAGAGACGGGAGGGGGGGAGCTTTCTTT,CSARDGRGGAFF,TRBJ1-1,TRBV20-1,-,-
TGTGCCAGCAGTACTACAGGTCGCGGCTACACCTTC,CASSTTGRGYTF,TRBJ1-2,TRBV28,-,many
TGTGCCAGCAGTTACAGGGCAGGGATTAATGAAAAACTGTTTTTT,CASSYRAGINEKLFF,TRBJ1-4,TRBV6-5,-,-
TGTGCCAGCAGCCCTGGGGACTGGAATCAGCCCCAGCATTTT,CASSPGDWNQPQHF,TRBJ1-5,TRBV3-1,-,many
TGTGCCAGCAGTTCCACACTAGCGTTTTACTACAATGAGCAGTTCTTC,CASSSTLAFYYNEQFF,TRBJ2-1,TRBV6-1,TRBD2,-
TGCGCCAGCAGCTTGGTTGGATGGCGAGGGACGCTAACCCAAGAGACCCAGTACTTC,CASSLVGWRGTLTQETQYF,TRBJ2-5,TRBV5-1,-,-
TGTGCCAGTAGGGATGGACAGAGAAGGATTAACACTGAAGCTTTCTTT,CASRDGQRRINTEAFF,TRBJ1-1,TRBV19,-,few
TGTGCCAGCAGCTTCGGACACTCCTACGAGCAGTACTTC,CASSFGHSYEQYF,TRBJ2-7,TRBV7-2,-,few
TGCGCCAGCAGCACCGATTCCTACAGGAACACCATATATTTT,CASSTDSYRNTIYF,TRBJ1-3,TRBV5-1,-,few
TGCGCCAGCAGCTTGGGGGCAAACACAGATACGCAGTATTTT,CASSLGANTDTQYF,TRBJ2-3,TRBV5-1,-,-
TGTGCCAGCAGTTTTGTAATGGCCGCATACAATGAGCAGTTCTTC,CASSFVMAAYNEQFF,TRBJ2-1,TRBV27,-,-
TGTGCCAGCTCACCAGGGACAGGGGGCATAAACACTGAAGCTTTCTTT,CASSPGTGGINTEAFF,TRBJ1-1,TRBV18,TRBD1,-
TGTGCCAGCAGTCTCCCTACAGGGTCTGGCTACACCTTC,CASSLPTGSGYTF,TRBJ1-2,TRBV6-1,-,few
TGTGCCAGCAGCTTGACAGGGTCTATGAAGCAGTACTTC,CASSLTGSMKQYF,TRBJ2-7,TRBV5-5,-,few
TGTGCCAGCGCCACACCGGATACGCAGTATTTT,CASATPDTQYF,TRBJ2-3,TRBV28,-,many
TGTGCCAGCAGCTACTCCCTAGCGGGAGTTTACGAGCAGTACTTC,CASSYSLAGVYEQYF,TRBJ2-7,TRBV7-9,TRBD2,-
TGTGCCAGCAGTTACTCCTCCTCTGGGGCCAACGTCCTGACTTTC,CASSYSSSGANVLTF,TRBJ2-6,TRBV6-6,-,few
TGTGCCAGCAGCCCAAATACAGGGACTGGGAATTCACCCCTCCACTTT,CASSPNTGTGNSPLHF,TRBJ1-6,TRBV3-1,-,-
TGTGCCAGCAGCAAACAGGGGTTCTACAATGAGCAGTTCTTC,CASSKQGFYNEQFF,TRBJ2-1,TRBV11-2,TRBD1,many